What follows describes a single T cell receptor beta chain. The CDR3 loop spans 15 amino acids. Trimming stripped 5 bases from V and 0 bases from J, with 13 bases between. Germline-derived CDR1 and CDR2 are SSHAT and FNYEAQ (reference sequence). These data originate in a study of blood T cell repertoires in COVID-19. Study-level background: Researchers got acute and convalescent COVID-19 samples from the United States, Italy and Spain. The analysed material was cDNA or gDNA that came from T cells, B-cell-depleted T cells, or PBMCs.

In the authors' methods: It was from reference gene primer amplification that nucleated cell counts were estimated. Repertoires were generated with immunoSEQ multiplex PCR, while TCRdb's copy carries only in-frame clones and drops some. V, J and clone size derive from that table, while D and trimming were established from the DNA sequence. Among about 250,000 clones listed, more than 65% were seen once. The chain combines TRBV7-7 with TRBJ1-2, with D possibly matching TRBD1 (5 bases). The sequencing input was peripheral blood. The receptor's source is a man aged 50 to 60 with active or convalescent COVID-19. The CDR3: CASSTDRDSNYGYTF. The CDR3 DNA reads as TGTGCCAGCAGCACCGACCGGGACTCTAACTATGGCTACACCTTC.